This is a list of T cell receptor beta chains from one sample in a study of breast tumors, draining lymph nodes, adjacent tissues. Each CDR3 protein gets one entry after TCRdb re-called the multiplex PCR reads with MiXCR. The sample shows over 150,000 distinct CDR3 sequences, approximately 31% of them seen only once. Specimen: axillary lymph node tissue. The receptors were sampled from a female donor with breast cancer. Some clones in this sample may be carry-over from other donors' samples. CDR3s include the opening cysteine and the closing phenylalanine or tryptophan. Each record gives: V gene, J gene, clone size, D gene, CDR3 protein, CDR3 DNA. The D gene is left open where the match is weak. Clone size, where shown, is once, few, many, or a class for clones that have expanded.

v_call: TRBV7-3; j_call: TRBJ1-4; clone_size: .; d_call: .; cdr3_aa: CASSRAGVNEKLFF; cdr3_nt: TGTGCCAGCAGCCGGGCAGGGGTCAATGAAAAACTGTTTTTT
v_call: TRBV7-9; j_call: TRBJ2-2; clone_size: .; d_call: TRBD2; cdr3_aa: CASSWLAGNTGELFF; cdr3_nt: TGTGCCAGCAGCTGGCTAGCGGGAAACACCGGGGAGCTGTTTTTT
v_call: TRBV29-1; j_call: TRBJ2-1; clone_size: .; d_call: TRBD1; cdr3_aa: CSLGDRANEQFF; cdr3_nt: TGCAGCTTGGGAGACAGGGCCAATGAGCAGTTCTTC
v_call: TRBV20-1; j_call: TRBJ1-1; clone_size: few; d_call: .; cdr3_aa: CSARLRDTIMNTEAFF; cdr3_nt: TGCAGTGCCCGCCTCCGGGACACAATTATGAACACTGAAGCTTTCTTT
v_call: TRBV7-8; j_call: TRBJ1-3; clone_size: many; d_call: .; cdr3_aa: CASSHSETLNTIYF; cdr3_nt: TGTGCCAGCAGCCACAGTGAGACCTTGAACACCATATATTTT
v_call: TRBV24-1; j_call: TRBJ2-5; clone_size: many; d_call: TRBD2; cdr3_aa: CATSAGGGVETQYF; cdr3_nt: TGTGCCACCAGCGCGGGAGGGGGGGTGGAGACCCAGTACTTC
v_call: TRBV20-1; j_call: TRBJ1-2; clone_size: .; d_call: .; cdr3_aa: CSARNTGGYGYTF; cdr3_nt: TGCAGTGCTAGAAATACTGGAGGGTATGGCTACACCTTC
v_call: TRBV18; j_call: TRBJ2-7; clone_size: many; d_call: TRBD1; cdr3_aa: CASSQGVLDEQYF; cdr3_nt: TGTGCCAGCTCCCAGGGGGTCTTGGACGAGCAGTACTTC
v_call: TRBV24-1; j_call: TRBJ1-6; clone_size: .; d_call: TRBD1; cdr3_aa: CATSESRDRPNSPLHF; cdr3_nt: TGTGCCACCAGTGAGTCCCGGGACAGGCCAAATTCACCCCTCCACTTT
v_call: TRBV28; j_call: TRBJ1-2; clone_size: many; d_call: TRBD1; cdr3_aa: CASSLGGGLFYGYTF; cdr3_nt: TGTGCCAGCAGTTTGGGAGGGGGCCTATTCTATGGCTACACCTTC
v_call: TRBV11-2; j_call: TRBJ2-3; clone_size: many; d_call: .; cdr3_aa: CASSLGTGWTDTQYF; cdr3_nt: TGTGCCAGCAGCTTAGGCACAGGTTGGACAGATACGCAGTATTTT
v_call: TRBV4-2; j_call: TRBJ2-3; clone_size: many; d_call: .; cdr3_aa: CASSQTEADTQYF; cdr3_nt: TGTGCCAGCAGCCAAACAGAGGCAGATACGCAGTATTTT
v_call: TRBV11-3; j_call: TRBJ2-1; clone_size: .; d_call: TRBD2; cdr3_aa: CASKLAGGDNEQFF; cdr3_nt: TGTGCCAGCAAACTAGCGGGAGGTGACAATGAGCAGTTCTTC
v_call: TRBV28; j_call: TRBJ2-1; clone_size: .; d_call: TRBD1; cdr3_aa: CASSLGQAYNEQFF; cdr3_nt: TGTGCCAGCAGTTTGGGACAGGCCTACAATGAGCAGTTCTTC
v_call: TRBV5-1; j_call: TRBJ1-3; clone_size: many; d_call: .; cdr3_aa: CASSRTSSGNTIYF; cdr3_nt: TGCGCCAGCAGCCGAACCTCCTCTGGAAACACCATATATTTT
v_call: TRBV4-1; j_call: TRBJ1-4; clone_size: .; d_call: .; cdr3_aa: CASRVRQVPPNEKLFF; cdr3_nt: TGCGCCAGCAGAGTACGCCAGGTACCACCTAATGAAAAACTATTTTTT
v_call: TRBV6-5; j_call: TRBJ1-1; clone_size: .; d_call: .; cdr3_aa: CASSHRDGVSDTEAFF; cdr3_nt: TGTGCCAGCAGCCATAGGGACGGCGTCTCTGACACTGAAGCTTTCTTT